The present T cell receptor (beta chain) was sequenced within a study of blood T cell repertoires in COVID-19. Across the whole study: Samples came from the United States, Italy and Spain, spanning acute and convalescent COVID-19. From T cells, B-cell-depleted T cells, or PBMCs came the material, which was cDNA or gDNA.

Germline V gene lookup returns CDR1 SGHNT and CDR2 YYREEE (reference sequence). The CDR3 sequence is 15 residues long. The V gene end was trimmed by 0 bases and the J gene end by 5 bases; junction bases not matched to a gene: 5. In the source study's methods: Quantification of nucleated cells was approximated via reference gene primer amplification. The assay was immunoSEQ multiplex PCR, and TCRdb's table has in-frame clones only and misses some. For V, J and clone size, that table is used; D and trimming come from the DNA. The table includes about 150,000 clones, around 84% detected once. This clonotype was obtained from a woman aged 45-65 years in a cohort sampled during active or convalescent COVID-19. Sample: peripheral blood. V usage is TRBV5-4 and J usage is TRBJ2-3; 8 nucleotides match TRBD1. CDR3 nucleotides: TGTGCCAGCAGCTTGGGTGGACAGGGCGAAGATACGCAGTATTTT. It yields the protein CASSLGGQGEDTQYF.